This passage covers 29 T cell receptor beta chains from one sample sequenced in a study of blood T cell repertoires in COVID-19. Generated by immunoSEQ multiplex PCR, the TCRdb table keeps only in-frame clones and is missing some. The sample contains 350,000 to 450,000 clones, about 86% of which appear only once. The sequenced sample was peripheral blood. These receptors were taken from a woman between 55 and 75 years old with COVID-19, enrolled during active disease.

This clone has a handful of counts. The J gene is TRBJ1-1, the V gene TRBV18; D possibly corresponds to TRBD1 (5 bases). The V gene lost 2 bases and the J gene lost 1 base, with 8 bases spanning the gap. Germline V gives CDR1 KGHSH, CDR2 LQKENI. This CDR3 is built from 14 residues. The CDR3 nucleotides read TGTGCCAGCTCACCAGGGGCGCGGAACACTGAAGCTTTCTTT. Translation: CASSPGARNTEAFF.

V and J are TRBV27 and TRBJ2-3; D is unresolved. In germline, CDR1 is MNHEY, CDR2 SMNVEV (reference sequence). The CDR3 spans 17 residues. The V and J ends lost 5 bases and 0 bases respectively, with 18 bases between them. The CDR3 loop reads CASSPRVRLTSTDTQYF. Written as DNA, the CDR3 is TGTGCCAGCAGTCCTCGAGTCAGACTTACTAGCACAGATACGCAGTATTTT.

This chain connects TRBV5-1 to TRBJ2-3, with 14 bases lining up with TRBD2. The V and J ends lost 4 bases and 0 bases, in that order; junction bases with no gene match: 7. The germline gives CDR1 SGHRS, CDR2 YFSETQ. This CDR3 contains 18 residues. The CDR3 bases are TGCGCCAGCAGCCTCCAAGGGACTAGCGGGGGCAGCACAGATACGCAGTATTTT. This codes for CASSLQGTSGGSTDTQYF.

This clone was picked up a small number of times. The CDR3 DNA follows: TGTGCCACCGGACGCCAGGGACAGGGCCTGAGCGCGCAGTACTTC. This codes for CATGRQGQGLSAQYF. The chain couples TRBV15 to TRBJ2-7; 9 bases line up with TRBD1. The CDR3 extends over 15 amino acids. Germline V CDR1 and CDR2: LNHNV, YYDKDF (reference sequence). After removal of 8 bases from V and 9 bases from J, the junction contained 17 bases not matched to a gene.

The CDR3 DNA sequence: TGTGCCAGCAGCTTGGGGCAGATTAATTCACCCCTCCACTTT. As protein: CASSLGQINSPLHF. The chain is built from TRBV5-4 and TRBJ1-6, with D unclear. Germline V gene data show CDR1 as SGHNT and CDR2 as YYREEE (reference sequence). The CDR3 contains 14 residues. V gave up 0 bases and J gave up 6 bases, with 7 bases separating them.

The chain links TRBV4-2 to TRBJ2-7, with D hard to call. The V gene's germline CDR1 is LGHNA and CDR2 YNFKEQ. V lost 0 bases and J lost 6, with 12 bases in between. The length of the CDR3 is 14 residues. CDR3 in amino acids: CASSQDKAQAEQYF. In DNA, the CDR3 is TGTGCCAGCAGCCAAGATAAGGCTCAGGCCGAGCAGTACTTC.

The chain combines TRBV9 with TRBJ2-1, with D unclear. V lost 0 bases, J lost 4 bases, and 8 bases lay in between. Germline assignment: CDR1 SGDLS and CDR2 YYNGEE. This CDR3 comprises 14 residues. CDR3 residues: CASSVDPNYNEQFF. CDR3 sequence (DNA): TGTGCCAGCAGCGTAGATCCTAATTACAATGAGCAGTTCTTC.

The J gene is TRBJ2-7, the V gene TRBV7-2, with 8 bases identical to TRBD1. With 4 bases clipped from V and 5 bases from J, the junction kept 4 bases outside the gene matches. From germline, CDR1 is SGHTA and CDR2 FQGNSA. The CDR3 loop spans 13 amino acids. CDR3 in amino acids: CASSSDRGHEQYF. The CDR3 coding sequence is TGTGCCAGCAGCTCTGACAGGGGTCACGAGCAGTACTTC.

This clone was recorded once. The chain carries TRBV11-2 and TRBJ2-3; TRBD2 aligns across 13 bases. CDR3 length equals 17 residues. Germline V gene sequence: CDR1 SGHAT, CDR2 FQNNGV. With V trimmed by 4 bases and J by 0 bases, 4 bases remained unmatched. The CDR3 DNA follows: TGTGCCAGCAGCTCGGGACTAGCGGGAACGAGCACAGATACGCAGTATTTT. Its translation: CASSSGLAGTSTDTQYF.

Here the CDR3 DNA reads TGCGCCAGCCGGCCGGGGGTAGACCGAAGGGGCGAGCAGTACTTC. This gives the protein CASRPGVDRRGEQYF. The chain employs TRBV5-1 and TRBJ2-7; tentatively, D is TRBD2 (6 bases). V lost 7 bases to trimming and J lost 6 bases, with 23 bases between them. The CDR3 covers 15 residues. Germline CDR1 reads SGHRS; CDR2 reads YFSETQ.

A single count supports this clone. The chain is built from TRBV6-5 and TRBJ2-5; possible D gene TRBD1, 6 bases. The CDR3 covers 14 residues. CDR1 and CDR2 (germline): MNHEY, SVGAGI. Trimming removed 7 bases at V and 3 bases at J, with 15 bases between. CDR3 in DNA: TGTGCCAGCACTCCTAGGACAGCTAAAGAGACCCAGTACTTC. This translates into CASTPRTAKETQYF.

The V and J genes are TRBV7-9 and TRBJ1-1, with D possibly TRBD1 on 5 matching bases. The ends were cut back, 3 bases at V and 5 bases at J, with 7 bases in the middle. Germline V gene lookup returns CDR1 SEHNR and CDR2 FQNEAQ (reference sequence). The CDR3 covers 12 residues. CDR3 nucleotides: TGTGCCAGCAGCTTCAGGGCTACTGAAGCTTTCTTT. It yields the protein CASSFRATEAFF.

The chain carries TRBV5-1 and TRBJ1-1; TRBD1 matches at 9 bases. Per germline, CDR1 SGHRS and CDR2 YFSETQ. The CDR3 spans 17 residues. V lost 0 bases, J lost 1 base, and 7 bases stayed unmatched. DNA of the CDR3: TGCGCCAGCAGCTTGGCCGTGGGACAGGGTCGGAACACTGAAGCTTTCTTT. It encodes CASSLAVGQGRNTEAFF. Filled out from reference TRBV5-1 and TRBJ1-1, the complete variable domain reads KAGVTQTPRYLIKTRGQQVTLSCSPISGHRSVSWYQQTPGQGLQFLFEYFSETQRNKGNFPGRFSGRQFSNSRSEMNVSTLELGDSALYLCASSLAVGQGRNTEAFFGQGTRLTVV.

This clone has just one count. This rearrangement joins TRBV6-1 to TRBJ1-4; D is ambiguous. Per germline, CDR1 MNHNS and CDR2 SASEGT. The CDR3 length is 15 residues. Trimming stripped 2 bases from V and 7 bases from J, with 14 bases between. In nucleotides, the CDR3 is TGTGCCAGCAGTGAATTTGAGGGTTGGGGTGAAAAACTGTTTTTT. Protein sequence: CASSEFEGWGEKLFF.

The genes are TRBV27 and TRBJ2-1; TRBD1 agrees at 12 bases. Germline V gene sequence: CDR1 MNHEY, CDR2 SMNVEV (reference sequence). With 6 bases clipped from V and 9 bases from J, the junction kept 9 bases outside the gene matches. CDR3 length: 15 amino acids. CDR3 amino acids: CASRQPGQGAGEQFF. The CDR3 nucleotides are TGTGCCAGCAGGCAACCGGGACAGGGGGCAGGTGAGCAGTTCTTC.

The chain carries TRBV3-1 (or the pseudogene TRBV3-2) and TRBJ2-1, with 9 bases fitting TRBD2. From germline, CDR1 is LGHDT and CDR2 YNNKEL (reference sequence). J was trimmed by 0 bases and V by 5 bases; bases with no gene match: 17. The CDR3 has 20 residues. The CDR3 protein is CASSSWAGTSFSSSYNEQFF. The CDR3 DNA reads as TGTGCCAGCAGCTCTTGGGCGGGGACTAGCTTTTCCAGCTCCTACAATGAGCAGTTCTTC.

This rearrangement joins TRBV29-1 to TRBJ1-2, with D uncertain. The germline V gene has CDR1 SQVTM and CDR2 ANQGSEA. The CDR3 sequence is 12 residues long. V was trimmed by 1 base and J by 9 bases, leaving 12 bases between them. The CDR3 sequence: CSVEVTARRYTF. The CDR3 DNA reads as TGCAGCGTTGAAGTTACAGCCCGGCGCTACACCTTC.

The J gene is TRBJ2-1, the V gene TRBV6-6, with 10 bases that match TRBD2. V was pared by 2 bases and J by 8 bases, with 6 bases of the junction left unmatched. The CDR3 is 15 amino acids. Germline lookup yields CDR1 MNHNY and CDR2 SVGAGI (reference sequence). The CDR3 DNA sequence: TGTGCCAGCAGTTACGGCAGCGGGGGGGCGGATGAGCAGTTCTTC. Protein sequence: CASSYGSGGADEQFF.

Worth noting for this clone: The germline gene is not matched at one end of the junction; a read error may be the cause. The chain couples TRBV5-1 to TRBJ2-5; D is possibly TRBD1 (6 bases). In germline, CDR1 is SGHRS, CDR2 YFSETQ. CDR3 length: 13 residues. The CDR3 reads CASSLQGQGTQYF. The CDR3 region has the DNA TGCGCCAGCAGCTTGCAGGGGCAAGGGACCCAGTACTTC.

This clone came up a few times. This chain uses TRBV6-5 with TRBJ1-4; 7 nucleotides match TRBD1. CDR3 length: 13 amino acids. The germline V gene encodes CDR1 MNHEY and CDR2 SVGAGI. Losses at the gene ends were 7 bases for V and 6 bases for J; bases not matched to a gene: 5. The CDR3 is CASKSTGDEKLFF. CDR3 coding DNA: TGTGCCAGCAAATCAACAGGGGATGAAAAACTGTTTTTT.

This chain joins TRBV7-9 and TRBJ1-2, with TRBD1 identical over 7 bases. Germline CDR1 and CDR2: SEHNR and FQNEAQ (reference sequence). The V segment lost 5 bases and the J segment 4 bases; nucleotides outside the gene matches: 7. This CDR3 comprises 14 residues. CDR3 amino acids: CASSVYEGAYGYTF. In nucleotides, the CDR3 is TGTGCCAGCAGCGTATATGAGGGGGCCTATGGCTACACCTTC.

V is TRBV21-1 and J is TRBJ2-7; the table gives TRBD2 as D, unverified against the DNA. TRBV21-1 corresponds to a pseudogene. This CDR3 contains 16 residues. The CDR3 DNA reads TGTGCCAGCAGCAAGGCTTGGTCAGACTATTCCTACGAGCAGTACTTC. It encodes CASSKAWSDYSYEQYF.

V gene TRBV9 combines with J gene TRBJ1-5; perhaps TRBD1 as D (6 bases). V shed 0 bases and J shed 7 bases, with 8 bases lying between them. The CDR3 has 13 residues. In germline, CDR1 is SGDLS, CDR2 YYNGEE. CDR3 sequence reads: CASSVAGEQPQHF. The CDR3, as DNA: TGTGCCAGCAGCGTAGCAGGGGAACAGCCCCAGCATTTT.

The sample holds one count of this clone. The genes are TRBV29-1 and TRBJ1-2; TRBD1 matches 7 bases. Trimming cost V 7 bases and J 4 bases; bases outside gene matches: 9. Germline CDR1 SQVTM, CDR2 ANQGSEA. The CDR3 is made up of 13 amino acids. Written as DNA, the CDR3 is TGCAGCGCCGGACAGGAGGTCTCCTATGGCTACACCTTC. Its translation: CSAGQEVSYGYTF.

The V and J genes are TRBV3-1 (or the pseudogene TRBV3-2) and TRBJ2-7, with TRBD1 identical over 9 bases. Germline-derived CDR1 and CDR2 are LGHDT and YNNKEL (reference sequence). The J segment lost 4 bases and the V segment lost 1 base, leaving 5 bases of the junction unmatched. There are 15 residues in the CDR3. For the CDR3, the DNA is TGTGCCAGCAGCCAAGGGGAGACAGGGGGGTACGAGCAGTACTTC. Translating gives CASSQGETGGYEQYF.

The chain combines TRBV10-3 with TRBJ2-2; D is unresolved. This CDR3 comprises 13 residues. Germline CDR1 reads ENHRY; CDR2 reads SYGVKD. The V gene lost 8 bases and the J gene lost 2 bases, with 9 bases spanning the gap. The CDR3 nucleotides read TGTGCCATCTTTGGCACCAACACCGGGGAGCTGTTTTTT. This translates into CAIFGTNTGELFF.

The J gene is TRBJ1-1, the V gene TRBV30; no definite D call. Germline V gene lookup returns CDR1 GTSNPN and CDR2 SVGIG (reference sequence). V was trimmed by 1 base and J by 1 base, leaving 7 bases between them. The CDR3 runs to 13 residues. CDR3 sequence (DNA): TGTGCCTGGAGTGCGGGAAGGAACACTGAAGCTTTCTTT. Translation: CAWSAGRNTEAFF.

The chain employs TRBV4-3 and TRBJ1-3, with 10 nucleotides matching TRBD1. CDR1 LGHNA and CDR2 YSLEER come from the germline V gene. V was clipped by 3 bases and J by 2 bases; unmatched bases: 10. CDR3 length: 18 amino acids. CDR3 sequence: CASSHQEGQGSPGNTIYF. The CDR3 bases are TGCGCCAGCAGCCACCAAGAGGGACAGGGGTCACCTGGAAACACCATATATTTT.

The chain has TRBV4-3 and TRBJ2-7; TRBD1 matches 9 bases. Per germline, CDR1 LGHNA and CDR2 YSLEER. This CDR3 region has 15 residues. Unmatched junction bases numbered 3, after V lost 1 base and J lost 2 bases. DNA for the CDR3: TGCGCCAGCAGCCAAGTGAACAGGGGGCCCTACGAGCAGTACTTC. Translated, it gives CASSQVNRGPYEQYF.